This T cell receptor beta chain was sequenced for a study of T cell changes during pregnancy in multiple sclerosis. Germline CDR1 and CDR2: SEHNR and FQNEAQ (reference sequence). V shed 1 base and J shed 4 bases, with 10 bases lying between them. The CDR3 has 15 residues. Repertoires were generated with immunoSEQ multiplex PCR, while TCRdb's copy carries only in-frame clones and drops some. The sample shows some 70,000 clones, 91% of them seen only once. This chain joins TRBV7-9 and TRBJ2-2, with D possibly being TRBD1 (6 bases). This clonotype originated in a female donor with multiple sclerosis, enrolled in a pregnancy study. This specimen was CD8+ T cells from peripheral blood mononuclear cells, taken before pregnancy. The CDR3 nucleotides are TGTGCCAGCAGCTTAGACAACAGGGTCACCGGGGAGCTGTTTTTT. Residues: CASSLDNRVTGELFF.